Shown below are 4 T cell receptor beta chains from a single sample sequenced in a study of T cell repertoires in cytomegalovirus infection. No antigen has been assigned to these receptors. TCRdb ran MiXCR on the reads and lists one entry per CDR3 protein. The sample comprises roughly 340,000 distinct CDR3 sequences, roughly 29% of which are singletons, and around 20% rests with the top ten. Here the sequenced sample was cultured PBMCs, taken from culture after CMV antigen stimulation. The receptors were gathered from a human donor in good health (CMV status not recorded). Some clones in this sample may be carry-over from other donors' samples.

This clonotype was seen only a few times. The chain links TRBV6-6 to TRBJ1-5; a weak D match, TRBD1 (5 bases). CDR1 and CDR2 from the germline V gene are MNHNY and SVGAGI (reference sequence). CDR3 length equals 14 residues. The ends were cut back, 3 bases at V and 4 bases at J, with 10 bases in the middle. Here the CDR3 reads CASSYVQGNQPQHF. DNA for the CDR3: TGTGCCAGCAGTTATGTCCAGGGTAATCAGCCCCAGCATTTT.

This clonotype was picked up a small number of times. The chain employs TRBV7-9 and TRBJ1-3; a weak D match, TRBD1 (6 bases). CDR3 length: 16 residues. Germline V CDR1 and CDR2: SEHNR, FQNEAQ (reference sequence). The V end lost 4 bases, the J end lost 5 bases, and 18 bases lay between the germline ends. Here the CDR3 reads CASSSWEQGRRNTIYF. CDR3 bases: TGTGCCAGCAGCTCTTGGGAACAGGGAAGGAGAAACACCATATATTTT.

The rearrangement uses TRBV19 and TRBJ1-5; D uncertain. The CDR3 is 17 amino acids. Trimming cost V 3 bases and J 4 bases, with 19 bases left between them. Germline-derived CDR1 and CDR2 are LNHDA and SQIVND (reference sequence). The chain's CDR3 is CASSMGSGDPSNQPQHF. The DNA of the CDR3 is TGTGCCAGTAGTATGGGCAGTGGTGACCCGAGTAATCAGCCCCAGCATTTT.

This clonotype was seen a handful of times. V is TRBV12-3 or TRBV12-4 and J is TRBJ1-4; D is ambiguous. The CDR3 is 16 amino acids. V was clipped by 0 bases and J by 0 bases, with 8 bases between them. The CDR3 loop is CASSLAGFATNEKLFF. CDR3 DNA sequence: TGTGCCAGCAGTTTAGCAGGGTTTGCAACTAATGAAAAACTGTTTTTT.